This TCR beta chain stems from a study of T cells in localized non-small cell lung cancer (TCRdb year 2020). For context, the study as a whole: The study examined T cell repertoires in 200 to 300 patients with early-stage NSCLC and compared tumors with uninvolved tumor-adjacent lungs. The cohort consisted of 200 to 300 treatment-naive NSCLC patients whose localized lung tumors had been resected. A mean age of around 66 years was recorded for the NSCLC patients, of whom roughly 130 were male and around 100 were female. General conclusions and limits of the study: Longer overall survival was associated with higher blood T cell density, whereas shorter survival was associated with higher adjacent-lung clonality. Of the top 100 tumor clones, a median of approximately 60 were detected in paired uninvolved adjacent lung; 28 were also among that lung's top 100. Uninvolved tumor-adjacent lung showed the highest T cell clonality, higher than tumor, which suggests more focused antigenic responses in the adjacent lung. Since the design was exploratory, TCR variables were selected using unadjusted p-values with no false-discovery rate correction. Because multi-region sequencing of the tumors was not done, intratumor heterogeneity could not be ruled out.

The immunoSEQ Assay was used to sequence TCR beta CDR3 regions from DNA. The published analysis was carried out like this. To compute T cell density, TCR beta template counts were normalized to usable DNA, which was estimated by amplifying housekeeping genes. The preseqR package was used to estimate richness by extrapolating to 400,000 templates for PBMC samples and to 120,000 templates for tissue samples. Clonality was calculated as one minus Pielou's evenness. Tissue-enriched TCRs were identified through differential abundance testing performed on productive amino-acid clonotypes, with a minimum total count of 5 and an alpha of 0.1. The Jaccard Index and the Morisita Overlap Index were used to measure repertoire overlap between compartments. GLIPH grouped TCR beta CDR3s together with public tetramer-defined viral CDR3s, and a viral motif had to include at least three viral sequences and show V-gene enrichment. Sourced from immuneACCESS, this table was stored by TCRdb with only in-frame sequences that have V and J called. A share of the clones is absent; for the studies checked, an unresolved V gene accounts for under half, and the remainder has no known explanation. Clone size and V and J calls were adopted from that table, with D and trimming inferred from the DNA. This sample lists about 2,600 clones; around 35% were detected once. The ten largest clones take up around 6.1% of the sample.

A word on this clone: Its antigen target is currently unknown. Per-nucleotide qualities are absent, and no much larger clonotype sits a single base away.

V is trimmed back by 5 bases and J by 9 bases, and the junction contains 10 bases that no gene match accounts for. CDR3 length: 14 amino acids, cysteine to phenylalanine. The read is trimmed to its CDR3 DNA, 42 bases read in frame from base 1. The germline V gene supplies CDR1 SGHNT and CDR2 YENEEA. At diagnosis, tumor, uninvolved tumor-adjacent lung and peripheral blood were collected and then preserved as a mix of FFPE and fresh-frozen material. The rearrangement joined TRBV11-3 to TRBJ2-1; a stretch of 7 junction bases matches TRBD2. This TCR derives from a man aged 40-75 years with stage I lung adenocarcinoma. The sequenced sample was lung tumor tissue, obtained before any cancer treatment. The CDR3 protein sequence reads: CASSPLAGAFEQFF. The nucleotide sequence is given as TGTGCCAGCAGCCCTCTTGCGGGAGCATTTGAGCAGTTCTTC.